This T cell receptor (beta chain) was sequenced in a study of T cell responses to AZD1222 COVID-19 vaccine. CDR1 and CDR2 from the germline V gene are LGHNA and YNFKEQ. CDR3 length: 13 amino acids. Trimming shortened V by 4 bases and J by 8 bases, and 14 bases separated the two germline ends. Clones were sequenced by immunoSEQ multiplex PCR, and TCRdb holds only the in-frame ones, with some missing. The sample shows approximately 75,000 clones, more than 75% of them seen only once. To note about this clone: Its cognate antigen is unknown.

The study, taken as a whole, reports: Among the donors, most were white British and more were female, and clonal diversity was possibly underestimated. Spike-specific TCR breadth and depth were elevated following two AZD1222 doses.

The sequence was obtained from an adult who received the AZD1222 COVID-19 vaccine. The rearrangement links TRBV4-2 to TRBJ1-2, with unresolved D. Sample: peripheral blood, taken 28 days after the second AZD1222 dose. The CDR3 sequence is CASSPLRDTGYTF. In DNA form, the CDR3 reads TGTGCCAGCAGCCCCCTAAGGGATACGGGCTACACCTTC.